The 22 T cell receptor beta chains presented below share a single source sample, sequenced in a study of blood T cell repertoires in COVID-19. The repertoire was sequenced with immunoSEQ multiplex PCR; TCRdb's copy has only in-frame clones and lacks some. The repertoire holds approximately 200,000 clones, with 80% to 90% as singletons. Source material: peripheral blood. The receptors were gathered from a man in his fifties or sixties who had recovered from COVID-19.

This chain connects TRBV5-4 to TRBJ2-2; possible D gene TRBD1, 6 bases. CDR1 and CDR2 from the germline V gene are SGHNT and YYREEE (reference sequence). The V end was cut by 4 bases, the J end by 2 bases, with 15 bases between. The CDR3 spans 16 residues. CDR3 residues: CASSPGTRLNTGELFF. CDR3 bases: TGTGCCAGCAGCCCCGGGACAAGACTTAACACCGGGGAGCTGTTTTTT.

The chain combines TRBV19 with TRBJ1-3; no clear D gene. Germline V lookup: CDR1 LNHDA, CDR2 SQIVND (reference sequence). CDR3 length equals 14 residues. V was cut by 7 bases and J by 0 bases, with 10 bases left in between. The CDR3 region is CASNPGNSGNTIYF. The CDR3 DNA is TGTGCCAGTAATCCGGGAAACTCTGGAAACACCATATATTTT.

V usage is TRBV7-3 and J usage is TRBJ2-2; D is unclear. The V gene's germline CDR1 is SGHTA and CDR2 FQGTGA. The CDR3 runs to 17 residues. The V end was cut by 2 bases, the J end by 0 bases, with 13 bases between. The CDR3 spells CASSLQPQAANTGELFF. In DNA, the CDR3 is TGTGCCAGCAGCTTACAACCGCAGGCCGCGAACACCGGGGAGCTGTTTTTT.

V is TRBV7-8 and J is TRBJ1-1; D is perhaps TRBD1 (6 bases). The CDR3 has 17 residues. V lost 5 bases and J lost 0, with 19 bases in between. Germline V lookup: CDR1 SGHVS, CDR2 FQNEAQ. This chain's CDR3 is CASSGPRGNEMNTEAFF. CDR3 nucleotide sequence: TGTGCCAGCAGCGGCCCCAGGGGCAATGAAATGAACACTGAAGCTTTCTTT.

The V and J genes are TRBV7-6 and TRBJ1-3; 10 nucleotides align to TRBD1. Germline V gives CDR1 SGHVS, CDR2 FNYEAQ. The CDR3 is made up of 19 amino acids. V lost 5 bases and J lost 3; bases outside the gene matches: 16. CDR3 in amino acids: CASSPLVGTGEVSGNTIYF. In DNA form, the CDR3 reads TGTGCCAGCAGCCCATTAGTCGGGACAGGGGAAGTTAGTGGAAACACCATATATTTT.

The chain employs TRBV6-5 and TRBJ2-3, with TRBD2 matching over 7 bases. CDR1 is MNHEY, CDR2 SVGAGI, per germline. Losses at the gene ends were 8 bases for V and 6 bases for J; bases not matched to a gene: 8. The CDR3 extends over 13 amino acids. CDR3 coding DNA: TGTGCCAGCCCCAAAAGCGGGGCCGATACGCAGTATTTT. This gives the protein CASPKSGADTQYF.

The V call is TRBV29-1, the J call TRBJ2-7; perhaps TRBD1 as D (7 bases). The CDR3 loop spans 15 amino acids. Germline CDR1 and CDR2: SQVTM and ANQGSEA. With 5 bases removed from V and 7 bases from J, the gap between germline ends came to 24 bases. The CDR3 region is CSVRQGAGGFGEQYF. CDR3 coding DNA: TGCAGCGTTAGACAGGGAGCAGGGGGGTTCGGGGAGCAGTACTTC.

J is TRBJ2-3 and V is TRBV9, with D maybe TRBD1 (6 bases). The CDR3 extends over 15 amino acids. Germline V gene sequence: CDR1 SGDLS, CDR2 YYNGEE. V gave up 4 bases and J gave up 3 bases, with 15 bases separating them. This CDR3 reads CASSSRGQTTDTQYF. In DNA form, the CDR3 reads TGTGCCAGCAGCTCTAGGGGACAAACGACAGATACGCAGTATTTT.

V is TRBV27 and J is TRBJ1-5; D may be TRBD1 (6 bases). The CDR3 length is 14 residues. The V end was cut by 5 bases, the J end by 5 bases, with 13 bases between. CDR1 MNHEY and CDR2 SMNVEV come from the germline V gene (reference sequence). CDR3 coding DNA: TGTGCCAGCAGTATCAGGGGTTTCGATCAGCCCCAGCATTTT. Protein: CASSIRGFDQPQHF.

Regarding this clone: An end of the junction does not agree with germline; a read error may underlie this. The CDR3 sequence is CASTLEEHGLPNYGYTF. The CDR3 DNA sequence: TGTGCCAGCACCTTAGAGGAACACGGCCTTCCTAACTATGGCTACACCTTC. The rearrangement uses TRBV7-3 and TRBJ1-2; no reliable D call. Germline assignment: CDR1 SGHTA and CDR2 FQGTGA. CDR3 length: 17 amino acids.

The chain joins TRBV6-4 to TRBJ2-1; TRBD2 agrees at 7 bases. Losses at the gene ends were 0 bases for V and 8 bases for J; bases not matched to a gene: 4. The germline V gene has CDR1 MRHNA and CDR2 SNTAGT. The CDR3 sequence is 14 residues long. DNA of the CDR3: TGTGCCAGCAGTGACTCTGGGGGGGTCGATGAGCAGTTCTTC. It specifies CASSDSGGVDEQFF.

The V and J genes are TRBV11-2 and TRBJ2-7, with D possibly matching TRBD2 (6 bases). This CDR3 is 16 amino acids long. Trimming removed 2 bases from V and 6 bases from J, with 20 bases in between. Germline CDR1 and CDR2: SGHAT and FQNNGV. The CDR3 protein is CASSLSLPGVAGEQYF. The CDR3 DNA reads as TGTGCCAGCAGCTTATCTCTTCCGGGGGTGGCGGGCGAGCAGTACTTC.

This chain uses TRBV7-2 with TRBJ2-7; D unresolved. This CDR3 is 13 amino acids long. Trimming took off 1 base at V and 1 base at J, with 5 bases between the two ends. Germline V gives CDR1 SGHTA, CDR2 FQGNSA. The CDR3 DNA sequence: TGTGCCAGCAGCTTAGTTATGTCCTACGAGCAGTACTTC. It encodes CASSLVMSYEQYF.

This chain uses TRBV27 with TRBJ2-7, with 7 bases identical to TRBD1. Germline CDR1 reads MNHEY; CDR2 reads SMNVEV (reference sequence). This CDR3 spans 15 amino acids. Germline trimming cut 2 bases from V and 5 bases from J; bases unmatched to any gene: 9. As DNA, the CDR3 is TGTGCCAGCAGTTTAGAGGGGGCCGGGCGCCACGAGCAGTACTTC. Its translation: CASSLEGAGRHEQYF.

This clone was counted between two and nine times. The chain is built from TRBV19 and TRBJ1-2; D may be TRBD1 (5 bases). Germline V CDR1 and CDR2: LNHDA, SQIVND (reference sequence). V was cut by 5 bases and J by 1 base, with 14 bases left in between. The CDR3 runs to 15 residues. For the CDR3, the DNA is TGTGCCAGTAGTGCCCAGACCCAGGGTAACTATGGCTACACCTTC. Protein: CASSAQTQGNYGYTF.

V gene TRBV29-1 combines with J gene TRBJ1-2; TRBD1 aligns across 8 bases. V shed 4 bases and J 1 base; nucleotides not matched to a gene: 11. Germline V gene sequence: CDR1 SQVTM, CDR2 ANQGSEA. There are 16 residues in the CDR3. This chain's CDR3 is CSVVDRDDTHNYGYTF. The CDR3 coding sequence is TGCAGCGTTGTGGACAGGGACGACACACATAACTATGGCTACACCTTC.

The chain joins TRBV21-1 to TRBJ2-1; TRBD2 is taken as the D call from the table, unchecked against the DNA. TRBV21-1 is flagged as a pseudogene. The CDR3 runs to 17 residues. CDR3 sequence (DNA): TGTGCCAGCAGCATTCTGGGACTAGCGGGATGTCATGGGGAGCAGTTCTTC. This sequence encodes CASSILGLAGCHGEQFF.

The V and J genes are TRBV29-1 and TRBJ1-1; TRBD1 matches at 7 bases. With V trimmed by 6 bases and J by 0 bases, 4 bases remained unmatched. The CDR3 contains 13 residues. The germline V gene encodes CDR1 SQVTM and CDR2 ANQGSEA. CDR3 sequence (DNA): TGCAGCGTCCGGACAGGTTTGAACACTGAAGCTTTCTTT. It translates to CSVRTGLNTEAFF.

This clone was seen a single time. The chain recombines TRBV7-2 with TRBJ2-3; TRBD2 matches 12 bases. CDR3 length equals 18 residues. With 5 bases clipped from V and 4 bases from J, the junction kept 13 bases outside the gene matches. The germline CDR1 and CDR2 sequences are SGHTA and FQGNSA. The CDR3 DNA sequence: TGTGCCAGCAGCCTTCTTGACCCTAGCGGGGGGGCGGCAGATACGCAGTATTTT. As protein: CASSLLDPSGGAADTQYF.

This clone was picked up a small number of times. The rearrangement links TRBV10-3 to TRBJ1-2, with no clear D. Germline values: CDR1 ENHRY, CDR2 SYGVKD. V shed 2 bases and J shed 5 bases, with 12 bases lying between them. There are 14 residues in the CDR3. CDR3 sequence (DNA): TGTGCCATCAGTGAGGGCGGAAAAGTGTATGGCTACACCTTC. This sequence encodes CAISEGGKVYGYTF.

The V and J genes are TRBV30 and TRBJ1-4; D may be TRBD1 (5 bases). CDR1 and CDR2 (germline): GTSNPN, SVGIG (reference sequence). The V end lost 2 bases, the J end lost 5 bases, and 15 bases lay between the germline ends. CDR3 length: 15 residues. CDR3 region: CAWSSGAAINEKLFF. CDR3 nucleotides: TGTGCCTGGAGTTCTGGGGCAGCCATAAATGAAAAACTGTTTTTT.

The J gene is TRBJ2-1, the V gene TRBV7-2, with TRBD2 matching 7 bases. Germline lookup yields CDR1 SGHTA and CDR2 FQGNSA. J was trimmed by 4 bases and V by 1 base; bases with no gene match: 4. The CDR3 is made up of 15 amino acids. CDR3 in amino acids: CASSLVRAGYNEQFF. The CDR3 DNA reads TGTGCCAGCAGCTTAGTTCGAGCGGGATACAATGAGCAGTTCTTC.